These 13 T cell receptor beta chains share one sample of origin, sequenced in a study of shared clonotypes between healthy human individuals (dated by TCRdb to the early 2020s). The library was prepared using the immunoSEQ multiplex PCR assay. This immuneACCESS table, as held by TCRdb, lists in-frame sequences with V and J called but not all clones. Of the missing ones, under half trace to an unresolved V gene in checked studies; the others have no known cause. The sample table shows about 980,000 clones, and about three quarters are seen once. Jointly, the top ten make up nearly 1.5% of the sample. Sample: memory CD4+ T cells sorted from blood. The label giving this sample's cell subset or site can be read as: CD45RA-negative fraction. Every receptor here comes from a man younger than 30 in good health.

The chain recombines TRBV10-2 with TRBJ2-1; D is undetermined. V lost 6 bases and J 2 bases, leaving 8 bases between the germline ends. There are 13 residues in the CDR3. Germline lookup yields CDR1 WSHSY and CDR2 SAAADI. CDR3 protein: CASRDAAYNEQFF. The CDR3 nucleotides read TGCGCCAGCAGGGACGCCGCCTACAATGAGCAGTTCTTC.

The chain couples TRBV5-6 to TRBJ2-6; D unresolved. The germline gives CDR1 SGHDT, CDR2 YYEEEE. The CDR3 spans 14 residues. V gave up 6 bases and J gave up 6 bases, with 13 bases separating them. The CDR3 reads CASTPDNEANVLTF. The CDR3, as DNA: TGTGCCAGCACCCCAGACAACGAGGCCAACGTCCTGACTTTC.

The count of this clone is one. The chain is built from TRBV10-2 and TRBJ2-3; D unclear. V was pared by 3 bases and J by 4 bases, with 17 bases between. This CDR3 spans 16 amino acids. Germline-derived CDR1 and CDR2 are WSHSY and SAAADI. The CDR3 region is CASSDHSGRRADTQYF. CDR3 in DNA: TGCGCCAGCAGTGATCATTCCGGGCGAAGGGCAGATACGCAGTATTTT.

The CDR3, as DNA: TGTGCCAGCAGCTTATGGGCCGGGACGGCACTCAATGAGCAGTTCTTC. Its translation: CASSLWAGTALNEQFF. The V call is TRBV7-6, the J call TRBJ2-1, with D tentatively TRBD1 or TRBD2 (5 bases each). CDR1 is SGHVS, CDR2 FNYEAQ, per germline. This CDR3 has 16 amino acids. Trimming took off 2 bases at V and 6 bases at J, with 17 bases between the two ends.

The CDR3 nucleotides read TGTGCCAGCAGCCTCGACGGGGGCAAAAACATTCAGTACTTC. Translated, it gives CASSLDGGKNIQYF. The rearrangement joins TRBV7-2 to TRBJ2-4; possibly TRBD2 for D (6 bases). Germline lookup yields CDR1 SGHTA and CDR2 FQGNSA. Deletions cut 5 bases from V and 3 bases from J, with 11 bases between. The CDR3 covers 14 residues.

The chain combines TRBV11-2 with TRBJ1-2; D is unclear. This CDR3 is built from 12 residues. With 5 bases removed from V and 8 bases from J, the gap between germline ends came to 12 bases. Germline assignment: CDR1 SGHAT and CDR2 FQNNGV. CDR3 coding DNA: TGTGCCAGCAGCCCTACGCTGCTGGGCTACACCTTC. This translates into CASSPTLLGYTF.

The chain employs TRBV12-5 and TRBJ1-5; 8 nucleotides line up with TRBD1. The germline V gene encodes CDR1 LGHNT and CDR2 FRNRAP. CDR3 size: 15 residues. V lost 6 bases, J lost 3 bases, and 7 bases stayed unmatched. The CDR3 DNA follows: TGTGCTAGTGGAAACCGGACAGGGAACAATCAGCCCCAGCATTTT. Its protein product is CASGNRTGNNQPQHF. The complete variable domain, with remaining parts taken from reference TRBV12-5 and TRBJ1-5, reads DARVTQTPRHKVTEMGQEVTMRCQPILGHNTVFWYRQTMMQGLELLAYFRNRAPLDDSGMPKDRFSAEMPDATLATLKIQPSEPRDSAVYFCASGNRTGNNQPQHFGDGTRLSIL.

V is TRBV11-2 and J is TRBJ2-7; D is possibly TRBD2 (5 bases). CDR3 length: 15 residues. Germline CDR1 is SGHAT and CDR2 is FQNNGV. Trimming cost V 1 base and J 1 base, with 11 bases left between them. The CDR3 sequence is CASSLGEGGSYEQYF. The CDR3 DNA sequence: TGTGCCAGCAGCTTAGGGGAAGGAGGATCCTACGAGCAGTACTTC.

V usage is TRBV10-3 and J usage is TRBJ1-1, with D possibly matching TRBD1 (6 bases). V shed 4 bases and J shed 6 bases, with 12 bases lying between them. Germline V gene sequence: CDR1 ENHRY, CDR2 SYGVKD. The CDR3 extends over 13 amino acids. The CDR3 reads CAISVAGVSEAFF. Written as DNA, the CDR3 is TGTGCCATCAGTGTTGCAGGGGTATCTGAAGCTTTCTTT.

This sequence joins TRBV19 and TRBJ1-1; 8 nucleotides align to TRBD1. Per germline, CDR1 LNHDA and CDR2 SQIVND (reference sequence). V dropped 10 bases and J dropped 8; count of bases not matched to a gene: 18. The CDR3 loop spans 15 amino acids. Here the CDR3 DNA reads TGTGCCACCAACAATATAGGCAGGGGGCCGATAGAAGCTTTCTTT. It is translated as CATNNIGRGPIEAFF.

This chain uses TRBV12-5 with TRBJ1-4; TRBD1 might be the D (5 bases). V lost 9 bases and J 4 bases, leaving 21 bases between the germline ends. Germline CDR1 and CDR2: LGHNT and FRNRAP. This CDR3 has 16 residues. The chain's CDR3 is CASGRLLSGLNEKLFF. CDR3 nucleotide sequence: TGTGCTAGCGGACGGCTCCTATCGGGGCTTAATGAAAAACTGTTTTTT.

Only one count was recorded for this clone. The same CDR3 can be traced to other DNA sequences in this sample. The genes are TRBV5-1 and TRBJ1-1; 12 positions match TRBD1. V lost 4 bases and J lost 1; bases outside the gene matches: 5. CDR1 is SGHRS and CDR2 is YFSETQ in the germline V gene. This CDR3 is 16 amino acids long. The CDR3 coding sequence is TGCGCCAGCAGCCCGGGACAGGGGGCTTGGAACACTGAAGCTTTCTTT. This sequence encodes CASSPGQGAWNTEAFF.

The V and J genes are TRBV2 and TRBJ2-1, with 7 bases identical to TRBD2. Germline loops: CDR1 SNHLY, CDR2 FYNNEI. Trimming removed 1 base from V and 0 bases from J; junction bases left unmatched: 9. CDR3 length: 18 amino acids. CDR3 region: CASSEGATAGSSYNEQFF. The CDR3, as DNA: TGTGCCAGCAGTGAAGGGGCGACAGCGGGAAGCTCCTACAATGAGCAGTTCTTC.